These T cell receptor beta chains were read from a single sample in a study of a mutant IDH1 vaccine in newly diagnosed glioma. Sequencing was performed with immunoSEQ multiplex PCR; in TCRdb, only in-frame clones are kept and a portion is missing. This sample has 50,000 or so clones, with approximately 78% found just once. The sequencing used PBMCs, collected from a glioma patient treated with radiotherapy, temozolomide or both. All receptors come from a man between 18 and 29 years old with glioma. The CDR3 runs from the conserved cysteine through the conserved F or W. The order of the fields is clone size, D gene, J gene, V gene, CDR3 DNA, CDR3 protein. A D gene is named only where the DNA matches it firmly. Some rows mark clone size as missing; the rest say once, few, many or name a class of expanded clone.

clone_size: -
d_call: TRBD1
j_call: TRBJ2-7
v_call: TRBV7-2
cdr3_nt: TGTGCCAGCACCAACAGGGGGCTACCTCCCTACGAGCAGTACTTC
cdr3_aa: CASTNRGLPPYEQYF

clone_size: -
d_call: -
j_call: TRBJ2-7
v_call: TRBV6-5
cdr3_nt: TGTGCCAGCAGCCCCAGGAGTGCCGTGATGGTCGAGCAGTACTTC
cdr3_aa: CASSPRSAVMVEQYF

clone_size: -
d_call: TRBD1
j_call: TRBJ2-7
v_call: TRBV10-3
cdr3_nt: TGTGCCGCGACAGGGAGCTCCTACGAGCAGTACTTC
cdr3_aa: CAATGSSYEQYF

clone_size: -
d_call: -
j_call: TRBJ2-7
v_call: TRBV25-1
cdr3_nt: TGTGCCAGCAATCGGGGGGCTGAGCAGTACTTC
cdr3_aa: CASNRGAEQYF

clone_size: -
d_call: -
j_call: TRBJ1-1
v_call: TRBV6-5
cdr3_nt: TGTGCCAGCAGTTACAGGAGAGATTTTGGTGAAGCTTTCTTT
cdr3_aa: CASSYRRDFGEAFF

clone_size: -
d_call: -
j_call: TRBJ1-1
v_call: TRBV6-5
cdr3_nt: TGTGCCAGCAGTTTGCCGGGACCGATTTTCTTT
cdr3_aa: CASSLPGPIFF

clone_size: -
d_call: -
j_call: TRBJ2-5
v_call: TRBV4-3
cdr3_nt: TGCGCCAGCAGCCTCCGATTCGACTCCTTACGGGAGACCCAGTACTTC
cdr3_aa: CASSLRFDSLRETQYF

clone_size: once
d_call: -
j_call: TRBJ1-2
v_call: TRBV27
cdr3_nt: TGTGCCAGCAGACGAACAGGGTCTGATGGCTACACCTTC
cdr3_aa: CASRRTGSDGYTF

clone_size: -
d_call: -
j_call: TRBJ1-5
v_call: TRBV11-2
cdr3_nt: TGTGCCAGCAGCTCGGGTGGGCAGCCCCAGCATTTT
cdr3_aa: CASSSGGQPQHF

clone_size: -
d_call: -
j_call: TRBJ2-5
v_call: TRBV13
cdr3_nt: TGTGCCAGCAGCTTGGGAGAGCCGGAGACCCAGTACTTC
cdr3_aa: CASSLGEPETQYF

clone_size: -
d_call: -
j_call: TRBJ1-2
v_call: TRBV7-2
cdr3_nt: TGTGCCAGCAGCTTAGGTGCGGGGGGAGACTATGGCTACACCTTC
cdr3_aa: CASSLGAGGDYGYTF

clone_size: -
d_call: -
j_call: TRBJ1-2
v_call: TRBV7-2
cdr3_nt: TGTGCCAGCAGCTTCAGGGAACAGGGTGTCTATGGCTACACCTTC
cdr3_aa: CASSFREQGVYGYTF

clone_size: -
d_call: -
j_call: TRBJ2-7
v_call: TRBV18
cdr3_nt: TGTGCCAGCTCACTTGAGAGCGCTTCCTACGAGCAGTACTTC
cdr3_aa: CASSLESASYEQYF

clone_size: -
d_call: -
j_call: TRBJ1-1
v_call: TRBV7-9
cdr3_nt: TGTGCCAGCAGCTTAGCAACCGTTGAAGCTTTCTTT
cdr3_aa: CASSLATVEAFF

clone_size: medium-sized
d_call: -
j_call: TRBJ1-6
v_call: TRBV27
cdr3_nt: TGTGCCAGCAGTTCCTTGACAGTCTCAATTTCTCGGTCACCCCTCCACTTT
cdr3_aa: CASSSLTVSISRSPLHF

clone_size: few
d_call: -
j_call: TRBJ1-1
v_call: TRBV2
cdr3_nt: TGTGCCAGCAGAAGGGGTAGGGACGCTGAAGCTTTCTTT
cdr3_aa: CASRRGRDAEAFF

clone_size: -
d_call: -
j_call: TRBJ2-3
v_call: TRBV6-5
cdr3_nt: TGTGCCAGCAGCCTGAGTCAAGCGAAAGATACGCAGTATTTT
cdr3_aa: CASSLSQAKDTQYF

clone_size: -
d_call: TRBD1
j_call: TRBJ2-2
v_call: TRBV9
cdr3_nt: TGTGCCAGCAGCCACACAGGGACAGGGAACACCGGGGAGCTGTTTTTT
cdr3_aa: CASSHTGTGNTGELFF

clone_size: -
d_call: -
j_call: TRBJ1-1
v_call: TRBV5-1
cdr3_nt: TGCGCCAGCAGCCCAGGACAGATCATGAACACTGAAGCTTTCTTT
cdr3_aa: CASSPGQIMNTEAFF

clone_size: -
d_call: -
j_call: TRBJ1-3
v_call: TRBV6-6
cdr3_nt: TGTGCCAGCAGTTACTTTACAGGGCCGTCTGGAAACACCATATATTTT
cdr3_aa: CASSYFTGPSGNTIYF

clone_size: -
d_call: -
j_call: TRBJ2-7
v_call: TRBV9
cdr3_nt: TGTGCCAGCAGCGCCGACGCCTTGCTTAGAGACGAGCAGTACTTC
cdr3_aa: CASSADALLRDEQYF

clone_size: -
d_call: TRBD2
j_call: TRBJ2-7
v_call: TRBV2
cdr3_nt: TGTGCCAGCACCCCGGGGGGACTAGCGGGGCCCGACGAGCAGTACTTC
cdr3_aa: CASTPGGLAGPDEQYF

clone_size: -
d_call: TRBD1
j_call: TRBJ1-1
v_call: TRBV7-9
cdr3_nt: TGTGCCAGCAGCTTAGTGGGGAGATCAGACAGGGCAGCTTTCTTT
cdr3_aa: CASSLVGRSDRAAFF

clone_size: -
d_call: -
j_call: TRBJ2-1
v_call: TRBV4-3
cdr3_nt: TGCGCCAGCAGCCAAGGTACGGGAGCCTCCTACAATGAGCAGTTCTTC
cdr3_aa: CASSQGTGASYNEQFF

clone_size: -
d_call: TRBD1
j_call: TRBJ2-7
v_call: TRBV7-8
cdr3_nt: TGTGCCAGCAGCAAAGCCGGGACAGGGTACTACGAGCAGTACTTC
cdr3_aa: CASSKAGTGYYEQYF

clone_size: -
d_call: TRBD1
j_call: TRBJ1-2
v_call: TRBV19
cdr3_nt: TGTGCCAGTAGTATCCGGGACAGGGGTCGAAGCTACACCTTC
cdr3_aa: CASSIRDRGRSYTF

clone_size: -
d_call: -
j_call: TRBJ2-7
v_call: TRBV6-5
cdr3_nt: TGTGCCAGCAGTCCATACGCGGGTTCCTCCTACGAGCAGTACTTC
cdr3_aa: CASSPYAGSSYEQYF

clone_size: -
d_call: -
j_call: TRBJ1-5
v_call: TRBV27
cdr3_nt: TGTGCCAGCAGTTCTGTCGGACAGAATCAGCCCCAGCATTTT
cdr3_aa: CASSSVGQNQPQHF

clone_size: -
d_call: -
j_call: TRBJ1-5
v_call: TRBV5-4
cdr3_nt: TGTGCCAGCAGCTTTACTCTTAACCGGGTAGGGGAAAATCAGCCCCAGCATTTT
cdr3_aa: CASSFTLNRVGENQPQHF

clone_size: few
d_call: -
j_call: TRBJ2-7
v_call: TRBV7-9
cdr3_nt: TGTGCCAGCAGCTTAGATGGATCTAAGGCCTTCTTC
cdr3_aa: CASSLDGSKAFF

clone_size: once
d_call: -
j_call: TRBJ1-3
v_call: TRBV9
cdr3_nt: TGTGCCAGCAGCGTAGCTACAGGGGGAAACACCATATATTTT
cdr3_aa: CASSVATGGNTIYF

clone_size: -
d_call: TRBD2
j_call: TRBJ2-7
v_call: TRBV4-2
cdr3_nt: TGTGCCAGCAGCCAAGAAGCGGGAGGGGTGGGCGAGCAGTACTTC
cdr3_aa: CASSQEAGGVGEQYF

clone_size: -
d_call: TRBD1
j_call: TRBJ1-2
v_call: TRBV9
cdr3_nt: TGTGCCAGCAGCTCCCTCCAATATCCGGGACAGGGGTATTATGGCTACACCTTC
cdr3_aa: CASSSLQYPGQGYYGYTF

clone_size: -
d_call: -
j_call: TRBJ2-1
v_call: TRBV5-6
cdr3_nt: TGTGCCAGCAGCCCCGGGACTTCCTACAATGAGCAGTTCTTC
cdr3_aa: CASSPGTSYNEQFF

clone_size: once
d_call: -
j_call: TRBJ1-2
v_call: TRBV15
cdr3_nt: TGTGCCACCAGCAGAGATACGTGGGGGGCTGACTATGGCTACACCTTC
cdr3_aa: CATSRDTWGADYGYTF

clone_size: -
d_call: -
j_call: TRBJ1-1
v_call: TRBV12-5
cdr3_nt: TGTGCTAGTGGTACAGGGTTTGAAGCTTTCTTT
cdr3_aa: CASGTGFEAFF